This T cell receptor beta chain was sequenced for a study of blood T cell repertoires in COVID-19. For the study at large: COVID-19 samples from acute and convalescent phases originated in the United States, Italy and Spain.

The trim removed 0 bases at V and 8 bases at J, leaving 13 bases unmatched. Germline V gene lookup returns CDR1 SGHRS and CDR2 YFSETQ. The CDR3 has 16 amino acids. Only in-frame clones appear in the TCRdb table, and some are missing; sequencing was by immunoSEQ multiplex PCR. The top ten hold 15% to 19% of the sample, which has tens of thousands of clones, 75% to 80% seen once. The sample was peripheral blood. The V and J genes are TRBV5-1 and TRBJ1-2, with 7 bases that match TRBD1. The TCR was taken from a human donor in a cohort sampled during active COVID-19. The CDR3 reads CASSLGTNDRVWGYTF. The CDR3 bases are TGCGCCAGCAGCTTGGGGACGAACGACAGGGTGTGGGGCTACACCTTC. Full variable domain (remainder filled in from reference TRBV5-1 and TRBJ1-2): KAGVTQTPRYLIKTRGQQVTLSCSPISGHRSVSWYQQTPGQGLQFLFEYFSETQRNKGNFPGRFSGRQFSNSRSEMNVSTLELGDSALYLCASSLGTNDRVWGYTFGSGTRLTVV.